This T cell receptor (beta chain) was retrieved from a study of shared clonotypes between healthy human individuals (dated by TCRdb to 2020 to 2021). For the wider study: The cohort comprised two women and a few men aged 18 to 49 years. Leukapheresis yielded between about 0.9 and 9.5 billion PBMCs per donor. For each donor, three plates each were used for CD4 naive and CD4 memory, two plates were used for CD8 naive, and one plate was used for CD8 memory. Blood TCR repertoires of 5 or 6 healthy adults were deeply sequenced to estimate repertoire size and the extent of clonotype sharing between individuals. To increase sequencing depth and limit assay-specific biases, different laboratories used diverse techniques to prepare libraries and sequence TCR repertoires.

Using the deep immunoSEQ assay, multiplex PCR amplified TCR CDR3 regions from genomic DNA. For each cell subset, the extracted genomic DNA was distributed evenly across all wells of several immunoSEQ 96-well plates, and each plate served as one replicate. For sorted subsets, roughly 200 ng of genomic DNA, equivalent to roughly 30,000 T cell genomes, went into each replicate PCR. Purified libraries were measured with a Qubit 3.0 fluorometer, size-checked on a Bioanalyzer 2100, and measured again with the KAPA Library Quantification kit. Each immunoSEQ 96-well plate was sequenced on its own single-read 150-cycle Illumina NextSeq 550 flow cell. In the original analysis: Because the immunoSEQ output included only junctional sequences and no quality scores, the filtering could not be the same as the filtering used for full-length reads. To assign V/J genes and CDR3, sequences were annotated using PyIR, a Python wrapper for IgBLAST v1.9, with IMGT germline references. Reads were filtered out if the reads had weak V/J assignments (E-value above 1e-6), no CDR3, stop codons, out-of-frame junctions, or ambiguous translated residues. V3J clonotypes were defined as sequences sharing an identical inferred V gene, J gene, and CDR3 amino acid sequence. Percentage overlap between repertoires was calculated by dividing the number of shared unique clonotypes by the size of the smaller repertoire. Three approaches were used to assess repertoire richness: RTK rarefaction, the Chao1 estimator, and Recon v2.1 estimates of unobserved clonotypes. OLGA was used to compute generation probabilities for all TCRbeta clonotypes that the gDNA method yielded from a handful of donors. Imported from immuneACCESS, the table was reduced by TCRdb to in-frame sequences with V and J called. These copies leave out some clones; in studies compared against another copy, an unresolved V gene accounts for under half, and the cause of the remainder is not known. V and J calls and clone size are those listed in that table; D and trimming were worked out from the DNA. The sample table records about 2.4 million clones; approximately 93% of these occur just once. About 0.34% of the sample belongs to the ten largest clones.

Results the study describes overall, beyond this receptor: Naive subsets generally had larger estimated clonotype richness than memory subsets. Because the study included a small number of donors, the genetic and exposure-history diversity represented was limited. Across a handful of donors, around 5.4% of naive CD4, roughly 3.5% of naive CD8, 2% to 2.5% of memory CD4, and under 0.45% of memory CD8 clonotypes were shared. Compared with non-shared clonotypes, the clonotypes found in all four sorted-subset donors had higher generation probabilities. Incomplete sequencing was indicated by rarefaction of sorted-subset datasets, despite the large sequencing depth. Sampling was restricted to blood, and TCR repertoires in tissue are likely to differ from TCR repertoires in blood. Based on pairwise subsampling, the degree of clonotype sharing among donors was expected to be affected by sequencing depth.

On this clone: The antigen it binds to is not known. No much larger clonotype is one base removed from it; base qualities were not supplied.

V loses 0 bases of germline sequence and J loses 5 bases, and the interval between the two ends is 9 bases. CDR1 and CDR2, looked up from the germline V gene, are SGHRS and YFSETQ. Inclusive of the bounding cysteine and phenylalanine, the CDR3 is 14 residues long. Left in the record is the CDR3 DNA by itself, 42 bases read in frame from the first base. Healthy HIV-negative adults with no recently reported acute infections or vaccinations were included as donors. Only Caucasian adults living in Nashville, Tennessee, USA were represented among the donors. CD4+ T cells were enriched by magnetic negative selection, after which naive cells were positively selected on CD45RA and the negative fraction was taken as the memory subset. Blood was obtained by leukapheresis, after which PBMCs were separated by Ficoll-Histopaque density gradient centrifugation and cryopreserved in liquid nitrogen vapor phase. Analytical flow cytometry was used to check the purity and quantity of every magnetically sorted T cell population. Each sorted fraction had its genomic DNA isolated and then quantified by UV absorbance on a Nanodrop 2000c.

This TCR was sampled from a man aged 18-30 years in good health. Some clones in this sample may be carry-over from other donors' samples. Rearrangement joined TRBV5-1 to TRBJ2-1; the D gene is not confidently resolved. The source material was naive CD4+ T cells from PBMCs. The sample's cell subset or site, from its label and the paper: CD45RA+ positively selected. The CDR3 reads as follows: CASSLGLLNNEQFF. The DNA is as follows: TGCGCCAGCAGCTTGGGGTTACTAAACAATGAGCAGTTCTTC.